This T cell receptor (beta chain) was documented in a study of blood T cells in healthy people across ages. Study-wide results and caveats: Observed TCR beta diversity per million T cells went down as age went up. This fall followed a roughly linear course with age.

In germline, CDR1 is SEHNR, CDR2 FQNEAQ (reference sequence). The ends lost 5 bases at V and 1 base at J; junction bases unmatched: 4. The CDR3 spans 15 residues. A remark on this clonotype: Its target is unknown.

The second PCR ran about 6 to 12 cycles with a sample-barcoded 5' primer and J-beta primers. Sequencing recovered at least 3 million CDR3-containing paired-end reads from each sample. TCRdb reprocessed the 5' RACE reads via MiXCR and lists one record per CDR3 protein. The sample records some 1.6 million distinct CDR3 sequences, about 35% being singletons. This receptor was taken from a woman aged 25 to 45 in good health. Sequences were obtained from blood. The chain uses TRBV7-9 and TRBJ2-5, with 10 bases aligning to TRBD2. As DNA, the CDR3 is TGTGCCAGCAGCGTTAGCGGGGGGATCCAAGAGACCCAGTACTTC. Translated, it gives CASSVSGGIQETQYF.